This TCR beta chain stems from a study of CD8+CD57+ T cells in acquired aplastic anemia. Study-level information: Each DNA sample taken from sorted CD4+ and CD8+ cells came to approximately 3.3 ug on average. Healthy donors averaged approximately 11 million reads for CD4+ cells. General observations from the study: Found in both controls and patients were approximately 31 CD8+ CDR3 sequences.

The study profiled TCR beta VDJ and CDR3 using genomic DNA as template. TCRdb re-called the reads with MiXCR, one entry per CDR3 protein. Found here are over 45,000 distinct CDR3 sequences, roughly 69% of them singletons; the top ten hold approximately 31%. Germline V gene lookup returns CDR1 LNHDA and CDR2 SQIVND (reference sequence). The CDR3 spans 14 residues. V was pared by 0 bases and J by 7 bases, with 10 bases between. In regard to this clonotype: Its cognate antigen is unknown.

The chain is built from TRBV19 and TRBJ2-1; TRBD2 is a possible D gene (6 bases). The sequencing sample was made of sorted CD4+, CD8+, or CD8+CD57+ T cells (not recorded which) from PBMCs. This receptor was identified in a human donor in good health, serving as a control. CDR3 nucleotide sequence: TGTGCCAGTAGTATAGACAGGGCGGGGAATGAGCAGTTCTTC. This sequence encodes CASSIDRAGNEQFF. Full variable domain (remainder filled in from reference TRBV19 and TRBJ2-1): DGGITQSPKYLFRKEGQNVTLSCEQNLNHDAMYWYRQDPGQGLRLIYYSQIVNDFQKGDIAEGYSVSREKKESFPLTVTSAQKNPTAFYLCASSIDRAGNEQFFGPGTRLTVL.